This entry lists 9 T cell receptor beta chains sequenced from one sample in a study of blood T cell repertoires in COVID-19. Here immunoSEQ multiplex PCR was the method, and the copy in TCRdb shows in-frame clones only, minus some. The sample lists over 200,000 clones, 70% to 90% occurring once. Sequencing was done on a sample of PBMCs or T cells enriched from blood (not recorded which). Receptor source: a man aged 25-45 years who had recovered from COVID-19.

The chain carries TRBV15 and TRBJ2-7; 7 nucleotides match TRBD2. Germline lookup yields CDR1 LNHNV and CDR2 YYDKDF (reference sequence). V was clipped by 5 bases and J by 4 bases; unmatched bases: 5. CDR3 length: 13 amino acids. The DNA of the CDR3 is TGTGCCACCAGCGACCGGACTAGTTACGAGCAGTACTTC. It is translated as CATSDRTSYEQYF.

The V and J genes are TRBV10-1 and TRBJ1-3; the D gene is possibly TRBD1 (6 bases). This CDR3 is 19 amino acids long. V was pared by 0 bases and J by 0 bases, with 18 bases between. Germline V gene sequence: CDR1 WNHNN, CDR2 SYGVQD (reference sequence). Written as DNA, the CDR3 is TGCGCCAGCAGTGAGTCAAGCAATTGGGGACACAGCTCTGGAAACACCATATATTTT. This sequence encodes CASSESSNWGHSSGNTIYF.

The rearrangement links TRBV10-3 to TRBJ1-5, with a possible D match to TRBD1 (5 bases). The germline CDR1 and CDR2 sequences are ENHRY and SYGVKD. The germline V and J ends were trimmed by 3 bases and 7 bases, with 13 bases remaining between them. The CDR3 runs to 14 residues. The CDR3 loop reads CAISDPGRQQPQHF. CDR3 DNA sequence: TGTGCCATCAGTGACCCAGGGAGGCAACAGCCCCAGCATTTT.

This rearrangement joins TRBV24-1 to TRBJ1-5; 9 positions agree with TRBD1. CDR1 is KGHDR, CDR2 SFDVKD, per germline. This CDR3 is 16 amino acids long. V dropped 4 bases and J dropped 9; count of bases not matched to a gene: 12. The CDR3: CATSDQDRGGSWPQHF. For the CDR3, the DNA is TGTGCCACCAGTGACCAAGACAGGGGGGGTTCATGGCCCCAGCATTTT.

In this sample, this clone turned up many times. The chain combines TRBV15 with TRBJ2-2; 7 bases are a match to TRBD2. Looked up from germline, CDR1 is LNHNV and CDR2 is YYDKDF (reference sequence). With 5 bases clipped from V and 2 bases from J, the junction kept 8 bases outside the gene matches. The CDR3 contains 16 residues. The CDR3 reads CATSLGRGVNTGELFF. CDR3 DNA: TGTGCCACCAGCCTTGGCCGGGGGGTCAACACCGGGGAGCTGTTTTTT.

This clone occurred a few times. The chain joins TRBV2 to TRBJ2-7; the D gene is possibly TRBD2 (7 bases). Germline lookup yields CDR1 SNHLY and CDR2 FYNNEI. Trimming stripped 6 bases from V and 0 bases from J, with 15 bases between. The length of the CDR3 is 15 residues. CDR3 protein: CASRERDKSSYEQYF. The CDR3 DNA reads TGTGCCAGCAGGGAGCGGGACAAGAGCTCCTACGAGCAGTACTTC. Full variable domain (missing parts from reference TRBV2 and TRBJ2-7): EPEVTQTPSHQVTQMGQEVILRCVPISNHLYFYWYRQILGQKVEFLVSFYNNEISEKSEIFDDQFSVERPDGSNFTLKIRSTKLEDSAMYFCASRERDKSSYEQYFGPGTRLTVT.

The CDR3 sequence: CASSGQGALLNQPQHF. The CDR3 DNA reads TGTGCCAGCAGTGGACAGGGGGCGTTGTTAAATCAGCCCCAGCATTTT. This rearrangement joins TRBV6-1 to TRBJ1-5, with 10 bases identical to TRBD1. The CDR3 contains 16 residues. The germline V gene encodes CDR1 MNHNS and CDR2 SASEGT. With 4 bases clipped from V and 4 bases from J, the junction kept 7 bases outside the gene matches.

The gene calls are TRBV5-1 and TRBJ1-1; 7 bases fit TRBD1. In germline, CDR1 is SGHRS, CDR2 YFSETQ. V dropped 4 bases and J dropped 6; count of bases not matched to a gene: 9. The CDR3 totals 14 residues. This chain's CDR3 is CASSAGQPLPEAFF. The CDR3 region has the DNA TGCGCCAGCAGCGCGGGACAGCCCCTACCTGAAGCTTTCTTT.

The rearrangement joins TRBV2 to TRBJ2-2; 7 nucleotides agree with TRBD1. Germline lookup yields CDR1 SNHLY and CDR2 FYNNEI. This CDR3 has 15 residues. The ends lost 6 bases at V and 1 base at J; junction bases unmatched: 5. As DNA, the CDR3 is TGTGCCAGCAGCCCGACAGGGAGGAACACCGGGGAGCTGTTTTTT. Amino acids: CASSPTGRNTGELFF.